The subject of this entry is one T cell receptor beta chain. Its antigen is unidentified. This record comes from a study of blood T cells in healthy people across ages. Study findings and constraints: TCR beta diversity per million T cells fell roughly linearly with age.

CDR3 length: 15 residues. V shed 5 bases and J shed 0 bases, with 14 bases lying between them. Germline V gene sequence: CDR1 SGHVS, CDR2 FQNEAQ. With a J-beta primer mix and a sample-barcoded 5' primer, a second PCR ran 7 to 11 cycles. The authors tagged each cDNA molecule using a template-switch adaptor with 12 random nucleotides. Each CDR3 protein gets one entry after TCRdb re-called the 5' RACE reads with MiXCR. Of some 760,000 distinct CDR3 sequences listed, approximately 25% are singletons. These data are also associated with another study on T cells of mothers and their children. From that paper: The second PCR used the M1S primer, and this primer added sample barcodes and 2-4 random nucleotides.

This receptor was taken from a boy aged 10-17 years in good health. The V gene is TRBV7-8, the J gene TRBJ2-7; no clear D gene. Specimen: blood. CDR3 loop: CASSPPNDPSYEQYF. CDR3 DNA: TGTGCCAGCAGCCCCCCGAACGACCCCTCCTACGAGCAGTACTTC.